This T cell receptor beta chain was retrieved from a study of T-cell memory formation after mild COVID-19 (TCRdb year 2021). In the study overall: Most TCR sequence clusters were specific to one of the two donors. In a couple of donors, T-cell clones that expanded and contracted after mild COVID-19 were tracked by sequencing TCRalpha and TCRbeta repertoires over time. Two young, previously healthy adult volunteers made up the cohort, one male and one female.

Results the study describes overall, beyond this receptor: The study included only a couple of mild cases, and larger cohorts that include severe cases with pre-infection samples were judged to be necessary. Contracting CD4+ clones turned up mainly in the CM and EM memory subsets, whereas EMRA was where CD8+ clones were enriched. Some responding clones were detected in pre-infection memory, which suggested that pre-existing cross-reactive memory T cells had joined the SARS-CoV-2 response. SARS-CoV-2 specificity was not confirmed for the second-wave clones peaking on day 37. From day 15 to 85, contracting clones showed balanced CD4/CD8 phenotypes, whereas a second wave of clones that expanded from day 15 to 37 leaned towards CD4+.

Ficoll-Paque density gradient centrifugation was used to isolate PBMCs. The run used an Illumina NovaSeq 6000. Using 5'RACE with constant-segment primers, TCRalpha and TCRbeta cDNA libraries were constructed, with sample barcodes and unique molecular identifiers added in the process. RNA was extracted from every sample with Trizol reagent. Amplification of the libraries took two PCR steps, and the second step added a second sample barcode plus Illumina TruSeq adapters. The libraries were sequenced on an Illumina NovaSeq using 2 x 150 bp paired-end reads. The published analysis was carried out like this. Demultiplexing of reads and collapsing into UMI-guided consensus sequences were performed with migec v1.2.7. Using mixcr v2.1.11, the UMI consensuses were aligned to TRA and TRB V and J templates and assembled into clonotypes. Clonotypes were classified as expanded or contracted when called significant by both edgeR and NoisET, with noise models trained on biological replicates. For edgeR calls, the cutoffs were a false discovery rate-adjusted p below 0.01 and a log2 fold-change threshold of 1. As an exploratory analysis of dynamics, max-normalized trajectories of the 1000 most abundant clonotypes were examined by PCA with hierarchical clustering. Each responding clone was given a CD4 or CD8 phenotype based on the CD4+ and CD8+ repertoires, which had been sequenced separately. Using fastp at Q25 and MiXCR, TCRdb reprocessed the public reads and kept productive beta chains. Each CDR3 protein gets just one entry, which takes the most common genes and DNA from the rows behind it. The V and J calls and clone size are TCRdb's, not the authors'. This sample gives some 300,000 distinct CDR3 sequences in total; roughly 19% of them show up just once. Roughly 21% of the sample goes to the ten largest clones.

The CDR3 sequence holds 18 residues, the cysteine and phenylalanine included. Only CDR3 DNA remains: 54 bases, in frame from the first base. V is pared back by 6 bases and J by 11 bases, with 32 bases lying between the germline termini. CDR1 and CDR2 are read off the germline V gene as MDHEN and SYDVKM. Comments on this clonotype: Its antigen is currently not known. Base quality data are lacking; no much larger clone is found one base away.

This sequence originates from a man aged 18-30 years who had mild COVID-19 (a few samples of this study predate the infection). The sample titles of this study are shuffled in the database, so cell type and time point are left out; the donor was told from shared clones. In this chain, TRBV28 is recombined with TRBJ1-5, and TRBD1 may be the D gene, going by 5 matching bases. Sequences were obtained from PBMCs or a T cell subset sorted from them (not recorded which). Here is the DNA: TGTGCCAGCAGCCCATCCGGAGGGACCATCGCCCTGGGGATAGCCCAGCATTTT. Translated, it reads CASSPSGGTIALGIAQHF.